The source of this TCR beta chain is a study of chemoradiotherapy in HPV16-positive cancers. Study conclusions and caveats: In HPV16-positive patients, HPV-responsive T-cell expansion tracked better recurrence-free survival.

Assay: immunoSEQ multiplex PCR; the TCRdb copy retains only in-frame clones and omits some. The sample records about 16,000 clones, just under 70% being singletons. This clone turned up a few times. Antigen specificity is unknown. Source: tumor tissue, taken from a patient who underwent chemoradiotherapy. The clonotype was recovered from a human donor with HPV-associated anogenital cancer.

The CDR3 sequence: CASSGGQLGEQYF. CDR3 sequence (DNA): TGCGCCAGCAGCGGGGGACAACTGGGCGAGCAGTACTTC. The J gene is TRBJ2-7, the V gene TRBV5-1; the D gene is possibly TRBD1 (6 bases). Trimming took 4 bases from V and 6 from J, leaving 14 bases between them. CDR1 is SGHRS and CDR2 is YFSETQ in the germline V gene. This CDR3 is built from 13 residues.